This T cell receptor (beta chain) was documented in a study of cytotoxic CD8 clonotypes in ibrutinib-treated CLL. This CDR3 contains 13 residues. Germline assignment: CDR1 LNHDA and CDR2 SQIVND (reference sequence). V was cut by 5 bases and J by 5 bases, with 12 bases left in between. The method was immunoSEQ multiplex PCR; TCRdb's version includes in-frame clones alone and lacks a portion of them. The table shows about 130,000 clones, with about four fifths occurring only once. The sample in question was PBMCs, obtained after 12 months of ibrutinib treatment. The V and J genes are TRBV19 and TRBJ1-2; possible D gene TRBD1, 6 bases. This clonotype was sampled from a human donor with chronic lymphocytic leukemia. The CDR3 reads CASSRSGAYGYTF. In DNA form, the CDR3 reads TGTGCCAGTAGTCGCTCAGGGGCTTATGGCTACACCTTC.